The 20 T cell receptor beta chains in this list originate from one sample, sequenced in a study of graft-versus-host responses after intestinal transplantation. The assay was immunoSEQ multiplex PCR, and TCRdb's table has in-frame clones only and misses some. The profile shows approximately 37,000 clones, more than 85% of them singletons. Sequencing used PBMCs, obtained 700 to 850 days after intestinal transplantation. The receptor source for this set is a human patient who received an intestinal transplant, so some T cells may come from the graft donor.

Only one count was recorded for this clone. CDR3 sequence: CASSSGQQETQYF. The CDR3 DNA sequence: TGTGCCAGCAGCTCGGGACAGCAAGAGACCCAGTACTTC. This chain uses TRBV7-3 with TRBJ2-5, with TRBD1 matching over 7 bases. CDR3 size: 13 residues. V was pared by 4 bases and J by 2 bases, with 1 base of the junction left unmatched. Germline loops: CDR1 SGHTA, CDR2 FQGTGA.

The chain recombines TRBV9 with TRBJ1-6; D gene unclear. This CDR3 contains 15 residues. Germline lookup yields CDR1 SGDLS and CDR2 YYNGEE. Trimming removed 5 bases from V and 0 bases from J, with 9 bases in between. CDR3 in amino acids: CASRYSDSYNSPLHF. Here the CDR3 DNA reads TGTGCCAGCAGATATTCGGACTCCTATAATTCACCCCTCCACTTT.

This CDR3 is CASSLLEAFNEKLFF. The CDR3 nucleotides read TGTGCCAGCAGCTTACTCGAAGCGTTTAATGAAAAACTGTTTTTT. The chain carries TRBV7-9 and TRBJ1-4; the D is unclear. CDR1 is SEHNR, CDR2 FQNEAQ, per germline (reference sequence). V dropped 2 bases and J dropped 4 bases, with 11 bases sitting between them. This CDR3 has 15 amino acids.

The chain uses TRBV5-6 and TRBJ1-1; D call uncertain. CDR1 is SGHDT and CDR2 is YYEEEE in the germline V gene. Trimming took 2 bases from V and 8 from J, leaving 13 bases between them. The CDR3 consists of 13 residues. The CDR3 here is CASSFGVAKEAFF. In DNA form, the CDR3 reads TGTGCCAGCAGCTTCGGGGTCGCCAAGGAAGCTTTCTTT.

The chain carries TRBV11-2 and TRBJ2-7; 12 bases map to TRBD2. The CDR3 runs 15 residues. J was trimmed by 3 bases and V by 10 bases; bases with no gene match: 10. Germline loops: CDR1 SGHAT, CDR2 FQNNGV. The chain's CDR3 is CATATSGSPLYEQYF. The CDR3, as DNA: TGTGCCACCGCGACTAGCGGGAGTCCCCTCTACGAGCAGTACTTC.

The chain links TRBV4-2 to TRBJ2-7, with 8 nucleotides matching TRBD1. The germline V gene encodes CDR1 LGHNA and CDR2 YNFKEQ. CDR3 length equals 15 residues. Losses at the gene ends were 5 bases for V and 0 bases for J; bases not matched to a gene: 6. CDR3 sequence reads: CASSSGQGRSYEQYF. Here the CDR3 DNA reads TGTGCCAGCAGCTCCGGACAGGGACGCTCCTACGAGCAGTACTTC.

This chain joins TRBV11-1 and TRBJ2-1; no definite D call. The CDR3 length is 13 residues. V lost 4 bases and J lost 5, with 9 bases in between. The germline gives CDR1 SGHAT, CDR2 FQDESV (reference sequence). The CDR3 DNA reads TGTGCCAGCAGCTCGCATAGTAACAATGAGCAGTTCTTC. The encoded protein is CASSSHSNNEQFF.

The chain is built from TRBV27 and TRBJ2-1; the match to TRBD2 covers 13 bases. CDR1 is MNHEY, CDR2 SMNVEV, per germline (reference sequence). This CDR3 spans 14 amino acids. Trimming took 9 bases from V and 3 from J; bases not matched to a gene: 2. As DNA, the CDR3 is TGTGCCAGTCGACTAGCGGGGGGCTACAATGAGCAGTTCTTC. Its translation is CASRLAGGYNEQFF.

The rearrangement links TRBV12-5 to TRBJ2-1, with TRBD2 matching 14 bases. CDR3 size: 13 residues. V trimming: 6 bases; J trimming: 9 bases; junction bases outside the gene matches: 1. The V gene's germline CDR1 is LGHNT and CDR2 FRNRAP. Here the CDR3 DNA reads TGTGCTAGTGGGGGACTAGCGGGAGTTGAGCAGTTCTTC. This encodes CASGGLAGVEQFF.

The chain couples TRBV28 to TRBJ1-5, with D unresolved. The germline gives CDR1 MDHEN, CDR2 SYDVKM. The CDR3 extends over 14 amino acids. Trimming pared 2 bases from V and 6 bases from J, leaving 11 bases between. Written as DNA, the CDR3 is TGTGCCAGCAGTTTAGGAGGGAGTGGTCAGCCCCAGCATTTT. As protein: CASSLGGSGQPQHF.

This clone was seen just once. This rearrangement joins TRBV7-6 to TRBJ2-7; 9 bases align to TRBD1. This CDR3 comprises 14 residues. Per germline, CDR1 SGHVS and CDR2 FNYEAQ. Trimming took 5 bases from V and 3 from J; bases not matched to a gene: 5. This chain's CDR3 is CASSKDRGDYEQYF. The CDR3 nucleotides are TGTGCCAGCAGCAAGGACAGGGGTGACTACGAGCAGTACTTC.

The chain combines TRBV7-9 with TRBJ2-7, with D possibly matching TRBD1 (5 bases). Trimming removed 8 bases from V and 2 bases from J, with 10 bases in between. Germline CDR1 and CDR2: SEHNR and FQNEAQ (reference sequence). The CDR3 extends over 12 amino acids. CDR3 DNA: TGTGCCAGCTCCAGACAGACCTACGAGCAGTACTTC. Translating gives CASSRQTYEQYF.

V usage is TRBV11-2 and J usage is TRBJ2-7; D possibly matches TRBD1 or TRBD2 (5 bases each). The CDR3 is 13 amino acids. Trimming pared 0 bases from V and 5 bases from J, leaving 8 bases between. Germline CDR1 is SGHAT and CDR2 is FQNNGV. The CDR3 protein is CASSLDRGHEQYF. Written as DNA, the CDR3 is TGTGCCAGCAGCTTAGATCGGGGCCACGAGCAGTACTTC.

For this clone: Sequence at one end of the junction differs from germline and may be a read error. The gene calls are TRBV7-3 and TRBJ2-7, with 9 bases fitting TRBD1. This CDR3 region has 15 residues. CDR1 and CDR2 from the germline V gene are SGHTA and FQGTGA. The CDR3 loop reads CASSVTGTGYYEQYF. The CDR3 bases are TGTGCCAGCAGCGTAACCGGGACAGGGTACTACGAGCAGTACTTC.

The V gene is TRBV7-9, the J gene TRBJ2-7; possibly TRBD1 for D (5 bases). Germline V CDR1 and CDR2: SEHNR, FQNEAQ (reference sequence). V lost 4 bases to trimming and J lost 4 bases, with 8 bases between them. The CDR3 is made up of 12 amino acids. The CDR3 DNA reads TGTGCCAGCAGCTCGACAGCTTACGAGCAGTACTTC. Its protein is CASSSTAYEQYF. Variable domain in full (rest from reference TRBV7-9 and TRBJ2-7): DTGVSQNPRHKITKRGQNVTFRCDPISEHNRLYWYRQTLGQGPEFLTYFQNEAQLEKSRLLSDRFSAERPKGSFSTLEIQRTEQGDSAMYLCASSSTAYEQYFGPGTRLTVT.

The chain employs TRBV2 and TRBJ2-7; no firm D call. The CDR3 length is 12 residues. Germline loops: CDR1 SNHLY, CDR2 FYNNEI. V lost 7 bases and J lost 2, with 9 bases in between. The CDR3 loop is CASKLITYEQYF. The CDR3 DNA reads TGTGCCAGCAAATTGATCACCTACGAGCAGTACTTC.

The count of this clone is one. CDR3 nucleotide sequence: TGTGCCAGCTCACCAAGGACAGAGCACGAGCAGTACTTC. Protein: CASSPRTEHEQYF. V is TRBV18 and J is TRBJ2-7; possible D gene TRBD1, 6 bases. This CDR3 comprises 13 residues. With 2 bases removed from V and 5 bases from J, the gap between germline ends came to 10 bases. CDR1 is KGHSH and CDR2 is LQKENI in the germline V gene.

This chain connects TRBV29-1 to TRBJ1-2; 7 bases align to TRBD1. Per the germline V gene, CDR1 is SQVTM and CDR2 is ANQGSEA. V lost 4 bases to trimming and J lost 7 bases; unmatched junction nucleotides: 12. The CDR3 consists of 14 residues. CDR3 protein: CSVGSLGGEAGYTF. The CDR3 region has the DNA TGCAGCGTTGGGAGCCTAGGGGGCGAGGCTGGCTACACCTTC.

This CDR3 is CASSPEENEQFF. For the CDR3, the DNA is TGTGCCAGCAGCCCTGAGGAGAATGAGCAGTTCTTC. The rearrangement joins TRBV11-2 to TRBJ2-1; D gene unclear. Germline CDR1 SGHAT, CDR2 FQNNGV. V dropped 5 bases and J dropped 7 bases, with 9 bases sitting between them. This CDR3 is 12 amino acids long.

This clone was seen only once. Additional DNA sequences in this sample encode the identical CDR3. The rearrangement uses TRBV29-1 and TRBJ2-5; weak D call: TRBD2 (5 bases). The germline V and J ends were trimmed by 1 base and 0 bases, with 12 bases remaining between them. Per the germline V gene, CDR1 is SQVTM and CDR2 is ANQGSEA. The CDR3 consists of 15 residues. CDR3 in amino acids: CSVEVRGRNQETQYF. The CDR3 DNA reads TGCAGCGTTGAAGTACGGGGTCGCAACCAAGAGACCCAGTACTTC.